The 13 T cell receptor beta chains in this list originate from one sample, sequenced in a study of shared T cell receptors in the human thymus. Sequencing was performed with immunoSEQ multiplex PCR; in TCRdb, only in-frame clones are kept and a portion is missing. The sample includes roughly 710,000 clones, 80% to 90% seen only once; the top ten take around 0.0094%. The same sample was also studied in work on human thymus T cells.

What was sequenced was thymocytes. The receptors derive from a girl under two years old with a congenital heart defect.

The chain recombines TRBV5-6 with TRBJ1-4, with a weak D call TRBD1 (5 bases). Looked up from germline, CDR1 is SGHDT and CDR2 is YYEEEE. The CDR3 extends over 15 amino acids. The V end lost 2 bases, the J end lost 5 bases, and 13 bases lay between the germline ends. CDR3 sequence (DNA): TGTGCCAGCAGCTTCGTCCCAGGGCCCAATGAAAAACTGTTTTTT. Translating it yields CASSFVPGPNEKLFF.

The rearrangement joins TRBV5-4 to TRBJ2-1, with TRBD1 as a possible D gene (5 bases). Germline V gives CDR1 SGHNT, CDR2 YYREEE (reference sequence). This CDR3 spans 15 amino acids. The V end lost 2 bases, the J end lost 4 bases, and 13 bases lay between the germline ends. The CDR3 loop is CASSFQGKSYNEQFF. The CDR3 DNA follows: TGTGCCAGCAGCTTTCAGGGAAAATCATACAATGAGCAGTTCTTC.

This chain joins TRBV28 and TRBJ2-7; weak D call: TRBD2 (5 bases). The CDR3 has 15 amino acids. CDR1 is MDHEN and CDR2 is SYDVKM in the germline V gene. V lost 1 base and J 7 bases, leaving 17 bases between the germline ends. CDR3 in amino acids: CASSLLFGIPGEQYF. CDR3 sequence (DNA): TGTGCCAGCAGTTTATTATTTGGGATTCCGGGGGAGCAGTACTTC.

V usage is TRBV10-3 and J usage is TRBJ2-3; D may be TRBD2 (7 bases). The CDR3 runs to 14 residues. V lost 4 bases and J lost 2, with 10 bases in between. Germline V gene lookup returns CDR1 ENHRY and CDR2 SYGVKD. The CDR3 DNA reads TGTGCCATCAGTGGGGGGGGCTACACAGATACGCAGTATTTT. The encoded protein is CAISGGGYTDTQYF.

This chain uses TRBV4-3 with TRBJ2-5; weak D call: TRBD1 (6 bases). Per the germline V gene, CDR1 is LGHNA and CDR2 is YSLEER. V lost 4 bases, J lost 1 base, and 10 bases lay in between. This CDR3 region has 14 residues. The CDR3 here is CASSPTGPQETQYF. CDR3 bases: TGCGCCAGCAGCCCGACAGGTCCCCAAGAGACCCAGTACTTC.

This clone was seen a single time. The chain carries TRBV6-6 and TRBJ1-1, with D possibly matching TRBD1 (5 bases). The V gene lost 5 bases and the J gene lost 1 base, with 11 bases spanning the gap. CDR3 length: 14 residues. CDR1 MNHNY and CDR2 SVGAGI come from the germline V gene (reference sequence). CDR3 nucleotides: TGTGCCAGCAGTCGTGGACAATCGAACACTGAAGCTTTCTTT. Amino acid sequence: CASSRGQSNTEAFF.

The rearrangement joins TRBV7-8 to TRBJ2-1; 9 bases align to TRBD1. Germline loops: CDR1 SGHVS, CDR2 FQNEAQ. This CDR3 has 15 amino acids. Trimming cost V 6 bases and J 5 bases; bases outside gene matches: 8. CDR3 in amino acids: CASSCPGQGNNEQFF. The CDR3 nucleotides read TGTGCCAGCAGTTGCCCAGGACAGGGGAACAATGAGCAGTTCTTC.

The genes are TRBV27 and TRBJ2-5, with 12 bases matching TRBD2. CDR1 MNHEY and CDR2 SMNVEV come from the germline V gene (reference sequence). The CDR3 runs 19 residues. V lost 1 base, J lost 0 bases, and 9 bases stayed unmatched. The CDR3 nucleotides are TGTGCCAGCAGTTTATTGGCTAGCGGGGGGGGATTGTACCAAGAGACCCAGTACTTC. Its translation: CASSLLASGGGLYQETQYF.

The V call is TRBV6-1, the J call TRBJ1-1; D is uncertain. The CDR3 sequence is 14 residues long. Germline values: CDR1 MNHNS, CDR2 SASEGT. V lost 8 bases and J 6 bases, leaving 19 bases between the germline ends. In DNA form, the CDR3 reads TGTGCCAGCCTCCCCCCCCGGGGTATTGCTGAAGCTTTCTTT. This sequence encodes CASLPPRGIAEAFF.

This sequence joins TRBV7-9 and TRBJ1-6; D possibly corresponds to TRBD1 (6 bases). V lost 5 bases, J lost 7 bases, and 24 bases lay in between. The CDR3 spans 18 residues. The germline gives CDR1 SEHNR, CDR2 FQNEAQ (reference sequence). This CDR3 is CASSQTGLRGNGNSPLHF. The CDR3 DNA follows: TGTGCCAGCAGCCAAACAGGGCTGAGGGGAAATGGGAATTCACCCCTCCACTTT.

DNA for the CDR3: TGTGCCAGCAGCCTCCGGGGGGGGGCCAGAAAACTCCAAGAGACCCAGTACTTC. It codes for CASSLRGGARKLQETQYF. This chain uses TRBV9 with TRBJ2-5; TRBD2 matches 8 bases. CDR1 is SGDLS and CDR2 is YYNGEE in the germline V gene. V lost 4 bases and J lost 1; bases outside the gene matches: 15. This CDR3 spans 18 amino acids.

Turning to this clone: One end of the junction varies from germline; a read error may be responsible. This rearrangement joins TRBV7-7 to TRBJ2-7, with 8 bases matching TRBD1. CDR1 is SSHAT, CDR2 FNYEAQ, per germline (reference sequence). The CDR3 has 13 residues. The CDR3 coding sequence is TGTGCTAGCAGCTCCGACAGGGGCGAGGAGCAGTACTTC. It yields the protein CASSSDRGEEQYF.

This chain links TRBV27 with TRBJ2-3, with TRBD1 matching 8 bases. The ends lost 5 bases at V and 1 base at J; junction bases unmatched: 2. Germline values: CDR1 MNHEY, CDR2 SMNVEV (reference sequence). This CDR3 is 14 amino acids long. Written as DNA, the CDR3 is TGTGCCAGCAGTGGGACAGGACGCACAGATACGCAGTATTTT. Its translation: CASSGTGRTDTQYF.